Below are 2 T cell receptor beta chains sequenced from a single sample in a study of persistence of HIV-infected CD4 T cells (TCRdb year 2020). Their antigens are not known. TCRbeta repertoires were sequenced from genomic DNA with the immunoSEQ hsTCRB assay version 4 in survey mode. TCRdb took this table from immuneACCESS and kept in-frame rearrangements with V and J called. Such tables lack part of the clones; where checked against another copy, unresolved V genes explain under half of the gap, and the rest is unexplained. Across this sample there are approximately 31,000 clones, with about four fifths seen only once. Together, the top ten hold under 8% of the sample. The treatment or condition label, as the study defines it: suppressive antiretroviral therapy. Cells were stimulated with lysates of CMV-infected fibroblasts at 9 to 10 ug/mL. Nonresponding CD40L-negative CD69-negative CD45RO-high memory CD4+ T cells were sorted as memory populations depleted of antigen-responding cells.

The sample here was CD4+ T cells sorted from PBMCs after 18-hour stimulation, taken from a patient who received antiretroviral therapy. This specimen's cell subset or site label, interpreted: CD40L-CD69- CD45RO-high memory CD4 T cells not responding to CMV lysate. The origin of the receptors is an adult woman with HIV who was CMV-seropositive.

This clone came up a few times. This rearrangement joins TRBV29-1 to TRBJ1-1; 9 positions agree with TRBD1. Germline values: CDR1 SQVTM, CDR2 ANQGSEA. This CDR3 has 14 residues. The J segment lost 11 bases and the V segment lost 0 bases, leaving 10 bases of the junction unmatched. CDR3 nucleotides: TGCAGCGTTGAAGAGTCTCGGACAGGGGCTAAGGCTTTCTTT. Residues: CSVEESRTGAKAFF.

V is TRBV30 and J is TRBJ1-2; perhaps TRBD1 as D (6 bases). Trimming pared 4 bases from V and 4 bases from J, leaving 19 bases between. The CDR3 spans 15 residues. CDR1 is GTSNPN and CDR2 is SVGIG in the germline V gene (reference sequence). This CDR3 is CAWILYREGSYGYTF. In DNA, the CDR3 is TGTGCCTGGATCCTATACAGGGAAGGCAGCTATGGCTACACCTTC.